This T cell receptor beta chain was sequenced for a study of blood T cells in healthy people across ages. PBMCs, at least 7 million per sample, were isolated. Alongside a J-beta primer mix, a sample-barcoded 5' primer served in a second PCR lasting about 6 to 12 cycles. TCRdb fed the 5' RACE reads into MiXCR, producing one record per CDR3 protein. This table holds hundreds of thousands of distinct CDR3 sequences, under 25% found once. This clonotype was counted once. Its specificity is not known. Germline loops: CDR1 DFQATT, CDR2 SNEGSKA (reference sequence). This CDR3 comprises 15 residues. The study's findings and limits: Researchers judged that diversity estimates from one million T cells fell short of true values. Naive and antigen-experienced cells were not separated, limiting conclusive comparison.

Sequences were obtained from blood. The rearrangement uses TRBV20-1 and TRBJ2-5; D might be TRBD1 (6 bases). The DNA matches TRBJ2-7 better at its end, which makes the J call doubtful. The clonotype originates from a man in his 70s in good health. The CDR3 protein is CSARDLETGVYEQYF. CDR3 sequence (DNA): TGCAGTGCTAGAGATTTAGAGACAGGTGTCTACGAGCAGTACTTC.